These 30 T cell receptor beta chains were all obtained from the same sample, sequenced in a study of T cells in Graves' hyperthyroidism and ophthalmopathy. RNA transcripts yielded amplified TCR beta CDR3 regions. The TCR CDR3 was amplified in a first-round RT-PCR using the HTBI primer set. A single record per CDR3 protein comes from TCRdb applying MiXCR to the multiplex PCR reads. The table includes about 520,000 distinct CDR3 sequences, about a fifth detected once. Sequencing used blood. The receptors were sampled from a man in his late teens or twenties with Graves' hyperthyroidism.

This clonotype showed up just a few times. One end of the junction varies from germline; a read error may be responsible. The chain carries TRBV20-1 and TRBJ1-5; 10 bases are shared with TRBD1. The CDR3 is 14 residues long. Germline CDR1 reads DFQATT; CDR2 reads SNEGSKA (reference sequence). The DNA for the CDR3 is TGCAGTGCAATCCTGACAGGGGGCAACCAGCCCCAGCATTTT. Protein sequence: CSAILTGGNQPQHF.

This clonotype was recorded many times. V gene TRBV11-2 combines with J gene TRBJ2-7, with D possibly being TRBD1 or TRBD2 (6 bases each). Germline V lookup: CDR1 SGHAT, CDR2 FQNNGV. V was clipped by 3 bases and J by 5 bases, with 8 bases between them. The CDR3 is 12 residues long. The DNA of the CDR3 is TGTGCCAGCAGCTTTGGGGGGCACGAGCAGTACTTC. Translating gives CASSFGGHEQYF.

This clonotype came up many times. The CDR3 loop is CASEQGTYEQYF. The CDR3 DNA is TGTGCCAGCGAACAGGGGACCTACGAGCAGTACTTC. The rearrangement joins TRBV2 to TRBJ2-7; 7 nucleotides agree with TRBD1. The germline CDR1 and CDR2 sequences are SNHLY and FYNNEI. CDR3 length: 12 residues. V trimming: 8 bases; J trimming: 2 bases; junction bases outside the gene matches: 3.

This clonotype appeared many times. CDR3 region: CASSAQETQYF. CDR3 bases: TGTGCCAGCAGTGCGCAAGAGACCCAGTACTTC. The chain carries TRBV2 and TRBJ2-5; no clear D gene. Germline lookup yields CDR1 SNHLY and CDR2 FYNNEI. V was pared by 4 bases and J by 2 bases, with 2 bases between. The CDR3 runs to 11 residues.

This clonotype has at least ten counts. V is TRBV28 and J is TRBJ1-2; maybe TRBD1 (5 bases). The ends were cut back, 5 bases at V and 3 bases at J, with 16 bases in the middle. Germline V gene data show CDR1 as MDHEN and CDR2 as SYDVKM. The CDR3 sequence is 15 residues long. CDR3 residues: CASSPRQKRDYGYTF. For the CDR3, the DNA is TGTGCCAGCAGTCCCAGACAGAAAAGGGACTATGGCTACACCTTC.

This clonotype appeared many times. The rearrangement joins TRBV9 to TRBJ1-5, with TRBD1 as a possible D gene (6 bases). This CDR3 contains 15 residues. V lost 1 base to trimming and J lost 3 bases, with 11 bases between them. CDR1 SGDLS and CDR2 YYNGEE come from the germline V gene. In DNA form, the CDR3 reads TGTGCCAGCAGCGTATCCGGGACACCCAATCAGCCCCAGCATTTT. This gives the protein CASSVSGTPNQPQHF.

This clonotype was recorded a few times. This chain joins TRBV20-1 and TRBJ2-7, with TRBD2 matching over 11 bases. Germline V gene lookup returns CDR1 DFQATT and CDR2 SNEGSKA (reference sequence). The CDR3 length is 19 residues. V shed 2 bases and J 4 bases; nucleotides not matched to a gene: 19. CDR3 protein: CSARPLLNSGGAFLYEQYF. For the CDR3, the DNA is TGCAGTGCTAGACCCCTTCTGAATAGCGGGGGGGCCTTTCTTTACGAGCAGTACTTC.

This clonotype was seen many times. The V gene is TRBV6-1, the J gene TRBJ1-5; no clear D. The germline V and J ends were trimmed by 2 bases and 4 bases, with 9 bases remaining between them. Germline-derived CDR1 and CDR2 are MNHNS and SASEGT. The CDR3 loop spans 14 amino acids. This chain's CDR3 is CASSEFGENQPQHF. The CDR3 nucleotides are TGTGCCAGCAGTGAATTCGGAGAGAATCAGCCCCAGCATTTT.

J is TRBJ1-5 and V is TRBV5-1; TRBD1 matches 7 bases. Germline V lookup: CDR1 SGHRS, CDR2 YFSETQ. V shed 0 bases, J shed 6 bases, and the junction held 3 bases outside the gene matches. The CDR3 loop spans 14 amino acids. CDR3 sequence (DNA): TGCGCCAGCAGCTTGGCCACAGGGGTTCAGCCCCAGCATTTT. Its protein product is CASSLATGVQPQHF.

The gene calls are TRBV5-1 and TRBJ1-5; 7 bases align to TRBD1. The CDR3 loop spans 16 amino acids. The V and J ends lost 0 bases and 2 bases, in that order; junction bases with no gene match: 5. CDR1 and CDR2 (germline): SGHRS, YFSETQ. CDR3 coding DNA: TGCGCCAGCAGCTTGGGGGACAGTGTTGGCAATCAGCCCCAGCATTTT. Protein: CASSLGDSVGNQPQHF.

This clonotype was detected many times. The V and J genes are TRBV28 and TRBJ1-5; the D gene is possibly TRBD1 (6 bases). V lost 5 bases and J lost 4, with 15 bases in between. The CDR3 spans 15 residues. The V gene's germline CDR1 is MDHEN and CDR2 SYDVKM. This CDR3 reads CASSLNGQSNQPQHF. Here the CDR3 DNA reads TGTGCCAGCAGTCTAAATGGACAGTCTAATCAGCCCCAGCATTTT.

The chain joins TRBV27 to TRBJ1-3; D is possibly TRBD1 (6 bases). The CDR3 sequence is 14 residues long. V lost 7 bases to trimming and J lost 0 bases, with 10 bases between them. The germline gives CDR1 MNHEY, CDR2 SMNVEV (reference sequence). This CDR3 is CASTQTGSGNTIYF. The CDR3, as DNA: TGTGCCAGCACCCAGACAGGCTCTGGAAACACCATATATTTT.

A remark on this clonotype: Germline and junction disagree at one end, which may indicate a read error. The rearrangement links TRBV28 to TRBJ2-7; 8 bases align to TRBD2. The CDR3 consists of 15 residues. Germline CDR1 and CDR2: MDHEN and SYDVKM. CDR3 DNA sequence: TGTGCCAGCAGCTTTACTAGCGCGGGGGGCGACGATCAGTACTTC. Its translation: CASSFTSAGGDDQYF.

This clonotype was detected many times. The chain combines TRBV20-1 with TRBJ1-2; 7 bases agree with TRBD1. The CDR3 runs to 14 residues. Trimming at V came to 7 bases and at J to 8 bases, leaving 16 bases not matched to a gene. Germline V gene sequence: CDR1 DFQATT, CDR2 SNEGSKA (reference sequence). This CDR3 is CSVTDGTVFGGYTF. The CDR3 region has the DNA TGCAGTGTCACGGACGGGACAGTCTTTGGGGGCTACACCTTC.

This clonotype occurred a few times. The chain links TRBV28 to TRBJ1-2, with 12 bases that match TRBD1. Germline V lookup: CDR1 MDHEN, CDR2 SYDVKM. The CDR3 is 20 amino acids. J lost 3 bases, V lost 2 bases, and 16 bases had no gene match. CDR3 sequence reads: CASSLLTTGTGGERHYGYTF. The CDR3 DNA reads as TGTGCCAGCAGTTTACTCACAACCGGGACAGGGGGCGAAAGGCACTATGGCTACACCTTC.

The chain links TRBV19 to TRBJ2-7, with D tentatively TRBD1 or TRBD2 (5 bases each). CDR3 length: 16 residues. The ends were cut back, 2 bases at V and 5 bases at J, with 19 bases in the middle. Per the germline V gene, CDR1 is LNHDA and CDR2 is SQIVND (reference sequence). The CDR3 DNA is TGTGCCAGTAGTATAAATATAGGGACGGCCTACAACGAGCAGTACTTC. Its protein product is CASSINIGTAYNEQYF. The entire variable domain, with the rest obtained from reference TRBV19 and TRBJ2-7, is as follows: DGGITQSPKYLFRKEGQNVTLSCEQNLNHDAMYWYRQDPGQGLRLIYYSQIVNDFQKGDIAEGYSVSREKKESFPLTVTSAQKNPTAFYLCASSINIGTAYNEQYFGPGTRLTVT.

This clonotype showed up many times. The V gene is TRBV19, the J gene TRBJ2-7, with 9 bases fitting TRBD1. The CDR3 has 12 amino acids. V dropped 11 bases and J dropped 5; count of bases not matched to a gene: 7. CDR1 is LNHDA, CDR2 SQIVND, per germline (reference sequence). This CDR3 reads CAVGTGIHEQYF. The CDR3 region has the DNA TGTGCCGTTGGGACAGGGATCCACGAGCAGTACTTC.

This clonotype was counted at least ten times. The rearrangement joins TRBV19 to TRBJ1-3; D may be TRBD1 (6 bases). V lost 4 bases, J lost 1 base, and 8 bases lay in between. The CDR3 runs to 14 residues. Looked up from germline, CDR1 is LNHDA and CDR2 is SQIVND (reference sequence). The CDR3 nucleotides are TGTGCCAGTAGTACGGACAGTTCTGGAAACACCATATATTTT. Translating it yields CASSTDSSGNTIYF.

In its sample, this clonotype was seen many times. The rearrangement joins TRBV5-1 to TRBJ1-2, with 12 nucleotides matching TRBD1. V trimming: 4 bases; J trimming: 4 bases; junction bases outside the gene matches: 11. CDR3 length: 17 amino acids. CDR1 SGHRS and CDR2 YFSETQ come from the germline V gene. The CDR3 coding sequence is TGCGCCAGCAGCCCGGTTGGGACAGGGGGCGCCGGCTATGGCTACACCTTC. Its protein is CASSPVGTGGAGYGYTF.

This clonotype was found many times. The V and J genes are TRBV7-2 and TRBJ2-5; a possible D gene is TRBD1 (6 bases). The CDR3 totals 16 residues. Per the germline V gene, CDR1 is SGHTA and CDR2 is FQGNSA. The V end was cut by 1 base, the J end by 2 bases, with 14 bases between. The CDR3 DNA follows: TGTGCCAGCAGCTTAGTGGGAGTAGGGGGTCAAGAGACCCAGTACTTC. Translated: CASSLVGVGGQETQYF.

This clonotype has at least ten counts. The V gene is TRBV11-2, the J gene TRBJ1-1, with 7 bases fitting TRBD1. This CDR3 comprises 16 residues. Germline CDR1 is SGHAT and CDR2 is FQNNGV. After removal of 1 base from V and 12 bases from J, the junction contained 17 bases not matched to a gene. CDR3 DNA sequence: TGTGCCAGCAGCTTAGTCCAACAGAGGGGGCCACGGGGAACTTTCTTT. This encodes CASSLVQQRGPRGTFF.

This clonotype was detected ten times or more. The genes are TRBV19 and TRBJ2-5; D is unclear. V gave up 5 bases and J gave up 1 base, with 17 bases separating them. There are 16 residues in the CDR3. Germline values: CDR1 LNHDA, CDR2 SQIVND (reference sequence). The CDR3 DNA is TGTGCCAGTAGTGTCTCCGGAAGTCCGCCCCAAGAGACCCAGTACTTC. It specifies CASSVSGSPPQETQYF. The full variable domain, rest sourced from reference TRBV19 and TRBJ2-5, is DGGITQSPKYLFRKEGQNVTLSCEQNLNHDAMYWYRQDPGQGLRLIYYSQIVNDFQKGDIAEGYSVSREKKESFPLTVTSAQKNPTAFYLCASSVSGSPPQETQYFGPGTRLLVL.

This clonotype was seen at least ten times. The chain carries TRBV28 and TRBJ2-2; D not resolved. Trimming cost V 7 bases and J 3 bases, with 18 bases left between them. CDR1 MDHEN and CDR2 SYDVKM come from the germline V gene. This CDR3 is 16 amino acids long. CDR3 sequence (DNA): TGTGCCAGCACTGTGCTATCGGGCCGCGACACCGGGGAGCTGTTTTTT. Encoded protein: CASTVLSGRDTGELFF.

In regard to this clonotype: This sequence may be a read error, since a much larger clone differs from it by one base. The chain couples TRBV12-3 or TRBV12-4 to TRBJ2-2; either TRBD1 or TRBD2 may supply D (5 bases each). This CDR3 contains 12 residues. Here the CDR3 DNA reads TGTGCCAGCAGTTTTGGGGCCGGGGAGCTGTGTTTT. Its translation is CASSFGAGELCF.

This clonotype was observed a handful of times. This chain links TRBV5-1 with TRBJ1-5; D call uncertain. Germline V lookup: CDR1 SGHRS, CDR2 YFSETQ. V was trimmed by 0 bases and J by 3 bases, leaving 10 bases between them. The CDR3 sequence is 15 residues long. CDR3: CASSLAGQVNQPQHF. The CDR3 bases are TGCGCCAGCAGCTTGGCCGGTCAGGTCAATCAGCCCCAGCATTTT.

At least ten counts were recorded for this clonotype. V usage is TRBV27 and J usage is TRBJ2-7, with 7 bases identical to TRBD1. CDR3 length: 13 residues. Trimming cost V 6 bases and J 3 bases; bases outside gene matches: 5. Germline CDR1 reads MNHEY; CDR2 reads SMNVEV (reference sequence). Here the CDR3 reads CASSLGTDYEQYF. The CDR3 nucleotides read TGTGCCAGCAGCCTGGGGACAGACTACGAGCAGTACTTC.

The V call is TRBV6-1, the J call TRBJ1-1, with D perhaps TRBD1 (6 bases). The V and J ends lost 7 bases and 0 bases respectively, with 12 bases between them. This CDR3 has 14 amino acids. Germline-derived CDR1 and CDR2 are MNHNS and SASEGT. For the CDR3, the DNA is TGTGCCAGCATCCGCCCAGGGGTGAACACTGAAGCTTTCTTT. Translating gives CASIRPGVNTEAFF.

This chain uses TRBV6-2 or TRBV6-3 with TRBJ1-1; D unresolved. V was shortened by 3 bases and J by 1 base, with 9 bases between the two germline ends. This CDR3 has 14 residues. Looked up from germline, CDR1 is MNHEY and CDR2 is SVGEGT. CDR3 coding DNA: TGTGCCAGCAGTTATCGACTTACGAACACTGAAGCTTTCTTT. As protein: CASSYRLTNTEAFF.

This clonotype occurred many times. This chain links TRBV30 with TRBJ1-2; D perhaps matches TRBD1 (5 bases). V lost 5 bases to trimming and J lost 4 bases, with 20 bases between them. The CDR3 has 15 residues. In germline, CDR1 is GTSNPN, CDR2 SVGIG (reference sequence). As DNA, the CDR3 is TGTGCCTGGGGAGAAGGGGACCTTTTCTTCTATGGCTACACCTTC. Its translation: CAWGEGDLFFYGYTF.

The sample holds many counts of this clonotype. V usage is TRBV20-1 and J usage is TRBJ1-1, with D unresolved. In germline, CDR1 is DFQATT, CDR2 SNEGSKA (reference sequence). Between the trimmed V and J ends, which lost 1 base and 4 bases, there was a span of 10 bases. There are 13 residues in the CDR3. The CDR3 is CSARAPGGTEAFF. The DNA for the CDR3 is TGCAGTGCTAGAGCCCCGGGTGGCACTGAAGCTTTCTTT.